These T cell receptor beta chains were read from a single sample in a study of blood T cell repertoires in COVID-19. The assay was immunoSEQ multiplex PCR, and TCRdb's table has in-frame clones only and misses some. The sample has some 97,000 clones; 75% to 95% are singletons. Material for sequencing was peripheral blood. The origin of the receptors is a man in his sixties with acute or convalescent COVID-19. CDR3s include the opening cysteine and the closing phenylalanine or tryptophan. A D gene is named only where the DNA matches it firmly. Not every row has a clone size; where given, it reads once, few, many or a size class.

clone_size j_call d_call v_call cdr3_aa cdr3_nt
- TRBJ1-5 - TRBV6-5 CASSQTRDQPQHF TGTGCCAGCAGTCAAACTAGGGATCAGCCCCAGCATTTT
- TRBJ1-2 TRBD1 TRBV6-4 CASSIGTGYGYTF TGTGCCAGCAGTATCGGGACAGGGTATGGCTACACCTTC
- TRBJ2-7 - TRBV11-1 CASSLEQSAPYEQYF TGTGCCAGCAGCTTAGAACAGTCCGCCCCCTACGAGCAGTACTTC
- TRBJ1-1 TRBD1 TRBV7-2 CASSPGGRRTEAFF TGTGCCAGCAGCCCAGGGGGGCGACGGACTGAAGCTTTCTTT
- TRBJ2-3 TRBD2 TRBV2 CASSDGAGLGDTQYF TGTGCCAGCAGTGATGGAGCGGGGTTGGGAGATACGCAGTATTTT
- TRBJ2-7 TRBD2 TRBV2 CASSEGVSGGYEQYF TGTGCCAGCAGTGAAGGTGTTAGCGGGGGTTACGAGCAGTACTTC
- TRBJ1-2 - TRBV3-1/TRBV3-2 CASSPQQSFNYGYTF TGTGCCAGCAGCCCACAACAGAGTTTCAACTATGGCTACACCTTC
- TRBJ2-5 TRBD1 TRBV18 CASSPPTGGETQYF TGTGCCAGCTCACCTCCGACAGGGGGAGAGACCCAGTACTTC
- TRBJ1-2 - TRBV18 CASSPGTPDTLYGYTF TGTGCCAGCTCCCCCGGGACACCCGATACCCTCTATGGCTACACCTTC
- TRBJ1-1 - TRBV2 CASSEAKGRVTEAFF TGTGCCAGCAGTGAAGCCAAGGGGCGAGTGACTGAAGCTTTCTTT
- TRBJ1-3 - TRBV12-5 CASGLWQGGGNTIYF TGTGCTAGTGGTTTGTGGCAGGGAGGTGGAAACACCATATATTTT
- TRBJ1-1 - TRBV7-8 CASSLESGTAEAFF TGTGCCAGCAGCTTAGAATCGGGTACGGCTGAAGCTTTCTTT
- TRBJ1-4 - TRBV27 CASSYYRTTNEKLFF TGTGCCAGCAGTTATTACAGGACAACTAATGAAAAACTGTTTTTT
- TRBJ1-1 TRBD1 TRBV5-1 CASSLDRGRDTEAFF TGCGCCAGCAGCTTGGACAGGGGGAGAGACACTGAAGCTTTCTTT
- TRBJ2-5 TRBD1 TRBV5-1 CASSTLTGEETQYF TGCGCCAGCAGCACTTTAACAGGGGAAGAGACCCAGTACTTC
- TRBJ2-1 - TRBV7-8 CASSPWDGSSYNEQFF TGTGCCAGCAGCCCCTGGGACGGGAGCTCCTACAATGAGCAGTTCTTC
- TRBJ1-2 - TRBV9 CASSVDVRGGYTF TGTGCCAGCAGCGTAGATGTCCGGGGTGGCTACACCTTC
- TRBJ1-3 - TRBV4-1 CASSQDPPREFSGNTIYF TGCGCCAGCAGCCAAGATCCCCCCCGCGAGTTCTCTGGAAACACCATATATTTT
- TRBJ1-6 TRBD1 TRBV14 CASSPWTGSSSYNSPLHF TGTGCCAGCAGCCCCTGGACAGGGTCAAGCTCCTATAATTCACCCCTCCACTTT
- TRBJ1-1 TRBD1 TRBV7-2 CASSPHRGQGGTEAFF TGTGCCAGCAGTCCCCACAGGGGGCAAGGGGGCACTGAAGCTTTCTTT
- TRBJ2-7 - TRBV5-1 CASSLGVGTMTYEQYF TGCGCCAGCAGCTTGGGGGTCGGGACAATGACCTACGAGCAGTACTTC
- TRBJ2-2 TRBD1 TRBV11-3 CASGSGGSNTGELFF TGTGCCAGCGGATCAGGGGGCTCGAACACCGGGGAGCTGTTTTTT
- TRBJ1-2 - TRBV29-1 CSAGGQGGGYTF TGCAGCGCGGGGGGGCAGGGTGGCGGCTACACCTTC
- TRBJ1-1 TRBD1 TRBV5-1 CASTGTGGGWNTEAFF TGCGCCAGCACCGGGACAGGGGGCGGATGGAACACTGAAGCTTTCTTT
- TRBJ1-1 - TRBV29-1 CSVGRDMNTEAFF TGCAGCGTGGGAAGGGACATGAACACTGAAGCTTTCTTT
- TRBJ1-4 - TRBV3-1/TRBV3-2 CASSQEEGQNEKLFF TGTGCCAGCAGCCAAGAGGAGGGGCAGAATGAAAAACTGTTTTTT
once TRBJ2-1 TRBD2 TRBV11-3 CASRPVAGGLNEQFF TGTGCCAGCAGGCCGGTAGCGGGGGGGCTCAATGAGCAGTTCTTC
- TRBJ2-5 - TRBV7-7 CASSSNHKETQYF TGTGCCAGCAGCTCCAACCACAAAGAGACCCAGTACTTC
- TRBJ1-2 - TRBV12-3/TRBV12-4 CASKPGHRGYTF TGTGCCAGCAAACCTGGACACCGTGGCTACACCTTC
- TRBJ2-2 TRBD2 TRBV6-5 CASRRTSDTGELFF TGTGCCAGCAGGAGGACTAGCGACACCGGGGAGCTGTTTTTT
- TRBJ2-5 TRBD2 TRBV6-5 CASSIPGAGGTQYF TGTGCCAGCAGCATCCCGGGGGCGGGGGGGACCCAGTACTTC
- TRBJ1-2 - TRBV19 CASIPQGGYGYTF TGTGCCAGTATCCCTCAGGGCGGCTATGGCTACACCTTC
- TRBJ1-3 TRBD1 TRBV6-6 CASRGDRKNGNTIYF TGTGCCAGCAGGGGGGACAGGAAGAACGGAAACACCATATATTTT
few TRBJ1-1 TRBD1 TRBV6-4 CASSDYGGQGEAFF TGTGCCAGCAGTGACTACGGGGGACAGGGTGAAGCTTTCTTT
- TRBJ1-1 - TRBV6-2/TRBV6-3 CASSYSLNTEAFF TGTGCCAGCAGTTACAGCTTGAACACTGAAGCTTTCTTT
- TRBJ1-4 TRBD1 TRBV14 CASSFQGATNEKLFF TGTGCCAGCAGCTTCCAGGGGGCGACTAATGAAAAACTGTTTTTT
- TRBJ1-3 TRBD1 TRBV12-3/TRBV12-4 CASSSRDRGYF TGTGCCAGCAGTTCCCGGGACAGGGGGTATTTT
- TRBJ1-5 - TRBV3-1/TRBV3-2 CASSQAGYQPQHF TGTGCCAGCAGCCAAGCGGGGTATCAGCCCCAGCATTTT
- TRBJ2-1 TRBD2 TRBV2 CASSEVRGSYNEQFF TGTGCCAGCAGTGAGGTGCGGGGGTCTTACAATGAGCAGTTCTTC
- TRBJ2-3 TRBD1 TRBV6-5 CASSSNVQGSDTQYF TGTGCCAGCAGTTCCAACGTACAGGGGTCAGATACGCAGTATTTT
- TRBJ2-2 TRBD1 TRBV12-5 CASGTGGSTGELFF TGTGCTAGTGGGACAGGGGGAAGCACCGGGGAGCTGTTTTTT
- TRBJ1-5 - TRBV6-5 CASSMGEEGNQPQHF TGTGCCAGCAGTATGGGGGAGGAAGGGAATCAGCCCCAGCATTTT
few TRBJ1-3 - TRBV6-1 CASSEAYSSGNTIYF TGTGCCAGCAGTGAAGCGTACAGCTCTGGAAACACCATATATTTT
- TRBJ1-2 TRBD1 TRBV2 CASSTEGQGYGYTF TGTGCCAGCAGTACCGAGGGACAGGGCTATGGCTACACCTTC
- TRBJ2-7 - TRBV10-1 CASSESLGNTAWAGEQYF TGCGCCAGCAGTGAGTCATTAGGGAATACAGCGTGGGCGGGCGAGCAGTACTTC
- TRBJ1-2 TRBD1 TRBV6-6 CASSRDRTNYGYTF TGTGCCAGCAGCCGGGACAGGACGAACTATGGCTACACCTTC
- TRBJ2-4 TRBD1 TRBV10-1 CASSETGVGAKNIQYF TGCGCCAGCAGTGAAACAGGGGTGGGGGCCAAAAACATTCAGTACTTC
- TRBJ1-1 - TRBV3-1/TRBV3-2 CASSQAGTEAFF TGTGCCAGCAGTCAGGCGGGTACTGAAGCTTTCTTT
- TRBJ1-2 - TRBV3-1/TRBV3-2 CASSQDGNRPNYGYTF TGTGCCAGCAGCCAAGATGGTAACAGGCCTAACTATGGCTACACCTTC
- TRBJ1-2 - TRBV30 CAWSVWQAIDGYTF TGTGCCTGGAGTGTATGGCAGGCGATTGATGGCTACACCTTC
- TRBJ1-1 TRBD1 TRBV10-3 CAISESGTVNTEAFF TGTGCCATCAGTGAGTCCGGGACAGTAAACACTGAAGCTTTCTTT